A selection of T cell receptor beta chains follows, all from one sample in a study of identifying expanded T cells in peripheral blood. The data were produced by immunoSEQ multiplex PCR, yet TCRdb's version contains in-frame clones alone and is incomplete. The sample shows about 89,000 clones, about 91% of them seen only once. Sequencing was done on a sample of blood. The receptors derive from a person aged 18 to 70 in good health. CDR3s include the opening cysteine and the closing phenylalanine or tryptophan. The D gene is left open where the match is weak. Clone size is given for some rows only: seen once, a few or many times, or a class if the clone is expanded.

D gene: -
J gene: TRBJ2-2
V gene: TRBV4-2
clone size: -
CDR3 protein: CASSQDRDQTTGELFF
CDR3 DNA: TGTGCCAGCAGCCAGGACCGGGACCAGACCACCGGGGAGCTGTTTTTT

D gene: -
J gene: TRBJ1-1
V gene: TRBV28
clone size: -
CDR3 protein: CASSLRTRRTEAFF
CDR3 DNA: TGTGCCAGCAGTTTACGGACCAGACGCACTGAAGCTTTCTTT

D gene: TRBD2
J gene: TRBJ2-1
V gene: TRBV2
clone size: -
CDR3 protein: CASSGQTSGAINEQFF
CDR3 DNA: TGTGCCAGCAGTGGGCAGACTAGCGGGGCCATTAATGAGCAGTTCTTC

D gene: TRBD2
J gene: TRBJ2-2
V gene: TRBV6-1
clone size: -
CDR3 protein: CASSEWEGTGELFF
CDR3 DNA: TGTGCCAGCAGTGAGTGGGAGGGCACCGGGGAGCTGTTTTTT

D gene: -
J gene: TRBJ1-5
V gene: TRBV6-4
clone size: -
CDR3 protein: CASSADGNQPQHF
CDR3 DNA: TGTGCCAGCAGTGCCGACGGTAATCAGCCCCAGCATTTT

D gene: -
J gene: TRBJ2-2
V gene: TRBV9
clone size: -
CDR3 protein: CASSGSAGELFF
CDR3 DNA: TGTGCCAGCAGCGGTAGCGCCGGGGAGCTGTTTTTT

D gene: -
J gene: TRBJ1-1
V gene: TRBV10-1
clone size: -
CDR3 protein: CASSEGTENTEAFF
CDR3 DNA: TGCGCCAGCAGTGAGGGGACGGAAAACACTGAAGCTTTCTTT

D gene: TRBD2
J gene: TRBJ2-1
V gene: TRBV5-1
clone size: -
CDR3 protein: CASSSESGGPNNEQFF
CDR3 DNA: TGCGCCAGCAGCTCCGAAAGCGGGGGGCCAAACAATGAGCAGTTCTTC

D gene: TRBD1
J gene: TRBJ1-5
V gene: TRBV27
clone size: -
CDR3 protein: CASSFGQGGNQPQHF
CDR3 DNA: TGTGCCAGCAGTTTCGGCCAGGGGGGGAATCAGCCCCAGCATTTT

D gene: -
J gene: TRBJ2-7
V gene: TRBV7-9
clone size: -
CDR3 protein: CASSEGGDGSYEQYF
CDR3 DNA: TGTGCCAGCAGTGAAGGGGGGGACGGCTCCTACGAGCAGTACTTC

D gene: -
J gene: TRBJ2-2
V gene: TRBV14
clone size: -
CDR3 protein: CASSHLVLVTGELFF
CDR3 DNA: TGTGCCAGCAGCCACCTGGTACTAGTCACCGGGGAGCTGTTTTTT

D gene: TRBD1
J gene: TRBJ2-2
V gene: TRBV5-5
clone size: -
CDR3 protein: CASSRQGIGELFF
CDR3 DNA: TGTGCCAGCAGCCGACAGGGTATCGGGGAGCTGTTTTTT

D gene: -
J gene: TRBJ2-1
V gene: TRBV12-2
clone size: -
CDR3 protein: CASRSKESSYNEQFF
CDR3 DNA: TGTGCAAGTCGCTCGAAAGAAAGCTCCTACAATGAGCAGTTCTTC

D gene: TRBD2
J gene: TRBJ2-7
V gene: TRBV4-1
clone size: -
CDR3 protein: CASSQVAGTSGYEQYF
CDR3 DNA: TGCGCCAGCAGCCAAGTGGCTGGGACTAGCGGGTACGAGCAGTACTTC

D gene: -
J gene: TRBJ2-1
V gene: TRBV28
clone size: -
CDR3 protein: CASGYNEQFF
CDR3 DNA: TGTGCCAGCGGCTACAATGAGCAGTTCTTC

D gene: -
J gene: TRBJ2-7
V gene: TRBV11-2
clone size: -
CDR3 protein: CASSLAGSSVYEQYF
CDR3 DNA: TGTGCCAGCAGCTTAGCCGGGAGTTCCGTATACGAGCAGTACTTC

D gene: -
J gene: TRBJ2-2
V gene: TRBV5-4
clone size: -
CDR3 protein: CASSPAGKNTGELFF
CDR3 DNA: TGTGCCAGCAGCCCGGCCGGGAAAAACACCGGGGAGCTGTTTTTT

D gene: TRBD1
J gene: TRBJ1-1
V gene: TRBV30
clone size: -
CDR3 protein: CAWSTGSPEAFF
CDR3 DNA: TGTGCCTGGTCGACAGGGTCGCCTGAAGCTTTCTTT

D gene: TRBD2
J gene: TRBJ2-2
V gene: TRBV5-4
clone size: -
CDR3 protein: CASSLFGGRANTGELFF
CDR3 DNA: TGTGCCAGCAGCTTGTTCGGCGGGAGGGCGAACACCGGGGAGCTGTTTTTT

D gene: -
J gene: TRBJ2-2
V gene: TRBV11-2
clone size: -
CDR3 protein: CASSLVGGALNTGELFF
CDR3 DNA: TGTGCCAGCAGCTTAGTAGGAGGGGCCCTGAACACCGGGGAGCTGTTTTTT

D gene: -
J gene: TRBJ2-7
V gene: TRBV13
clone size: -
CDR3 protein: CASSLGTDYEQYF
CDR3 DNA: TGTGCCAGCAGCTTAGGGACAGACTACGAGCAGTACTTC

D gene: -
J gene: TRBJ2-7
V gene: TRBV29-1
clone size: -
CDR3 protein: CSVEEGLEQYF
CDR3 DNA: TGCAGCGTTGAGGAGGGTTTGGAGCAGTACTTC

D gene: -
J gene: TRBJ1-2
V gene: TRBV11-3
clone size: -
CDR3 protein: CASSPPPIYGYTF
CDR3 DNA: TGTGCCAGCAGCCCCCCCCCAATCTATGGCTACACCTTC

D gene: -
J gene: TRBJ1-2
V gene: TRBV10-2
clone size: -
CDR3 protein: CASSAATGANLYGYTF
CDR3 DNA: TGCGCCAGCAGTGCCGCGACAGGCGCGAACCTCTATGGCTACACCTTC

D gene: -
J gene: TRBJ2-7
V gene: TRBV5-6
clone size: -
CDR3 protein: CASSLVQTTYEQYF
CDR3 DNA: TGTGCCAGCAGCTTGGTCCAGACAACCTACGAGCAGTACTTC

D gene: -
J gene: TRBJ2-6
V gene: TRBV27
clone size: -
CDR3 protein: CASSPHIRASGANVLTF
CDR3 DNA: TGTGCCAGCAGCCCTCATATCCGGGCCTCTGGGGCCAACGTCCTGACTTTC

D gene: -
J gene: TRBJ1-5
V gene: TRBV6-5
clone size: few
CDR3 protein: CASSYSNRGYQPQHF
CDR3 DNA: TGTGCCAGCAGTTACTCGAACCGAGGGTATCAGCCCCAGCATTTT

D gene: TRBD2
J gene: TRBJ2-7
V gene: TRBV28
clone size: -
CDR3 protein: CASSSYSAGGRYEQYF
CDR3 DNA: TGTGCCAGCAGTTCGTATTCAGCGGGGGGGCGGTACGAGCAGTACTTC

D gene: TRBD2
J gene: TRBJ2-2
V gene: TRBV5-1
clone size: -
CDR3 protein: CASSRLAQNTGELFF
CDR3 DNA: TGCGCCAGCAGCAGACTAGCGCAGAACACCGGGGAGCTGTTTTTT

D gene: -
J gene: TRBJ2-3
V gene: TRBV19
clone size: -
CDR3 protein: CASSAGAADTQYF
CDR3 DNA: TGTGCCAGTAGTGCCGGGGCTGCAGATACGCAGTATTTT

D gene: -
J gene: TRBJ2-3
V gene: TRBV9
clone size: -
CDR3 protein: CASSVGAGSTDTQYF
CDR3 DNA: TGTGCCAGCAGCGTAGGGGCAGGGAGCACAGATACGCAGTATTTT

D gene: TRBD1
J gene: TRBJ2-6
V gene: TRBV14
clone size: -
CDR3 protein: CASSQRQGFGANVLTF
CDR3 DNA: TGTGCCAGCAGCCAGAGACAGGGATTTGGGGCCAACGTCCTGACTTTC

D gene: TRBD1
J gene: TRBJ2-5
V gene: TRBV9
clone size: -
CDR3 protein: CASSVSGTGEETQYF
CDR3 DNA: TGTGCCAGCAGCGTAAGCGGGACAGGGGAGGAGACCCAGTACTTC

D gene: TRBD1
J gene: TRBJ2-7
V gene: TRBV5-1
clone size: -
CDR3 protein: CASSPTGTGGYEQYF
CDR3 DNA: TGCGCCAGCAGCCCTACCGGGACAGGGGGCTACGAGCAGTACTTC

D gene: -
J gene: TRBJ2-2
V gene: TRBV28
clone size: -
CDR3 protein: CASSLSVGIRELFF
CDR3 DNA: TGTGCCAGCAGTTTAAGCGTGGGAATCCGGGAGCTGTTTTTT

D gene: TRBD2
J gene: TRBJ2-7
V gene: TRBV19
clone size: -
CDR3 protein: CASSTTSGSAEQYF
CDR3 DNA: TGTGCCAGTAGTACGACTAGCGGGAGTGCCGAGCAGTACTTC

D gene: -
J gene: TRBJ2-3
V gene: TRBV13
clone size: -
CDR3 protein: CASSLGLSTDTQYF
CDR3 DNA: TGTGCCAGCAGCTTGGGACTCAGCACAGATACGCAGTATTTT

D gene: TRBD2
J gene: TRBJ2-3
V gene: TRBV28
clone size: -
CDR3 protein: CASSYPGLAGSTDTQYF
CDR3 DNA: TGTGCCAGCAGTTACCCAGGACTAGCGGGGAGCACAGATACGCAGTATTTT

D gene: -
J gene: TRBJ2-7
V gene: TRBV6-6
clone size: -
CDR3 protein: CASSFGLGEQYF
CDR3 DNA: TGTGCCAGCAGTTTCGGACTGGGGGAGCAGTACTTC

D gene: -
J gene: TRBJ2-5
V gene: TRBV6-5
clone size: -
CDR3 protein: CASTRLHAQGTQYF
CDR3 DNA: TGTGCCAGCACCCGATTACACGCCCAAGGGACCCAGTACTTC

D gene: TRBD2
J gene: TRBJ2-2
V gene: TRBV19
clone size: -
CDR3 protein: CSSGGNTGELFF
CDR3 DNA: TGCTCCAGCGGGGGGAACACCGGGGAGCTGTTTTTT

D gene: TRBD1
J gene: TRBJ2-1
V gene: TRBV7-2
clone size: -
CDR3 protein: CASSPRGTGGSNEQFF
CDR3 DNA: TGTGCCAGCAGCCCCAGAGGGACAGGGGGCAGCAATGAGCAGTTCTTC

D gene: TRBD1
J gene: TRBJ1-2
V gene: TRBV27
clone size: few
CDR3 protein: CASSRDSPNYGYTF
CDR3 DNA: TGTGCCAGCAGTCGGGACAGCCCTAACTATGGCTACACCTTC

D gene: -
J gene: TRBJ1-4
V gene: TRBV6-1
clone size: -
CDR3 protein: CASTTGDGAEKLFF
CDR3 DNA: TGTGCCAGCACCACCGGGGACGGGGCTGAAAAACTGTTTTTT

D gene: -
J gene: TRBJ2-7
V gene: TRBV20-1
clone size: few
CDR3 protein: CSARPDREQYF
CDR3 DNA: TGCAGTGCTAGACCTGACAGGGAGCAGTACTTC

D gene: -
J gene: TRBJ2-1
V gene: TRBV5-1
clone size: -
CDR3 protein: CASSRVPRQIAYNEQFF
CDR3 DNA: TGCGCCAGCAGCCGAGTGCCTAGACAGATAGCCTACAATGAGCAGTTCTTC

D gene: -
J gene: TRBJ2-3
V gene: TRBV28
clone size: -
CDR3 protein: CATLEGRSLSTDTQYF
CDR3 DNA: TGTGCCACCCTTGAGGGGCGCTCCCTAAGCACAGATACGCAGTATTTT

D gene: -
J gene: TRBJ2-5
V gene: TRBV5-4
clone size: -
CDR3 protein: CASSRDTSRGETQYF
CDR3 DNA: TGTGCCAGCAGCCGTGACACTAGTCGCGGAGAGACCCAGTACTTC

D gene: -
J gene: TRBJ1-2
V gene: TRBV7-2
clone size: few
CDR3 protein: CASEGRMNSGANYGYTF
CDR3 DNA: TGTGCCAGCGAGGGGAGGATGAACTCTGGAGCTAACTATGGCTACACCTTC

D gene: -
J gene: TRBJ2-7
V gene: TRBV28
clone size: -
CDR3 protein: CASSSRLADSYEQYF
CDR3 DNA: TGTGCCAGCAGCTCAAGGCTAGCCGATTCCTACGAGCAGTACTTC

D gene: -
J gene: TRBJ1-2
V gene: TRBV2
clone size: -
CDR3 protein: CASSGEVEGRGYGYTF
CDR3 DNA: TGTGCCAGCAGTGGGGAGGTGGAGGGTAGGGGCTATGGCTACACCTTC

D gene: -
J gene: TRBJ2-5
V gene: TRBV12-5
clone size: -
CDR3 protein: CASGLGETQYF
CDR3 DNA: TGTGCTAGTGGTTTGGGAGAGACCCAGTACTTC

D gene: -
J gene: TRBJ2-7
V gene: TRBV15
clone size: -
CDR3 protein: CATSEGQGYEQYF
CDR3 DNA: TGTGCCACCAGCGAGGGACAAGGCTACGAGCAGTACTTC

D gene: -
J gene: TRBJ2-3
V gene: TRBV7-8
clone size: -
CDR3 protein: CASSSGLLTDTQYF
CDR3 DNA: TGTGCCAGCAGCTCCGGACTGCTCACAGATACGCAGTATTTT

D gene: TRBD1
J gene: TRBJ2-7
V gene: TRBV27
clone size: -
CDR3 protein: CASRLNRGLTYEQYF
CDR3 DNA: TGTGCCAGCAGGCTAAACAGGGGGCTCACCTACGAGCAGTACTTC